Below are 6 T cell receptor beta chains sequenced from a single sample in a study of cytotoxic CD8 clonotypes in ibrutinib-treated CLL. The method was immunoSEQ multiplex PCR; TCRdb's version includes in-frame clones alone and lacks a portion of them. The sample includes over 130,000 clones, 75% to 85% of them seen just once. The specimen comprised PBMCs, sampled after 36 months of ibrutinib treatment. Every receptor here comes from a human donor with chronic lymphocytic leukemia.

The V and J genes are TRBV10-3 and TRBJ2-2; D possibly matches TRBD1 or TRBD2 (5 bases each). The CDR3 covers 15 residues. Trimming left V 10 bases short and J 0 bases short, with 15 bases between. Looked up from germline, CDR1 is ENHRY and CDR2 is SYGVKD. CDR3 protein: CATQRGRANTGELFF. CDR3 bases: TGTGCCACCCAAAGGGGACGTGCGAACACCGGGGAGCTGTTTTTT.

The CDR3 DNA sequence: TGTGCCAGCAGCTTAGACACCAACACCGGGGAGCTGTTTTTT. This translates into CASSLDTNTGELFF. J is TRBJ2-2 and V is TRBV7-6; D is ambiguous. CDR1 is SGHVS, CDR2 FNYEAQ, per germline. This CDR3 is 14 amino acids long. V dropped 1 base and J dropped 2 bases, with 5 bases sitting between them.

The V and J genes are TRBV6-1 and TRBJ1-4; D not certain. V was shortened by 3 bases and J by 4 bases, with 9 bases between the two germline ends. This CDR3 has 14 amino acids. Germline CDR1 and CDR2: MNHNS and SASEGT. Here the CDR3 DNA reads TGTGCCAGCAGTGATAATGGCTTTAATGAAAAACTGTTTTTT. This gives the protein CASSDNGFNEKLFF.

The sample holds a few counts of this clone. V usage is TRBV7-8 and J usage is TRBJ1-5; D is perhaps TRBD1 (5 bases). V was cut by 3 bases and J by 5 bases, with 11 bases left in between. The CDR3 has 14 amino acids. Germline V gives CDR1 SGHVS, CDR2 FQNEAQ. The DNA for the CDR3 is TGTGCCAGCAGCTTGGGGGACGGCTATCAGCCCCAGCATTTT. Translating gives CASSLGDGYQPQHF.

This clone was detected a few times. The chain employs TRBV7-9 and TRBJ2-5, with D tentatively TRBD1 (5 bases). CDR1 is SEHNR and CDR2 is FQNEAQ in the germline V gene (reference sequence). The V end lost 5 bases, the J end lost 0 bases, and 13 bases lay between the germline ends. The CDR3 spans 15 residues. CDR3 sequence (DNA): TGTGCCAGCAGCCTACCATCAGGGTACCAAGAGACCCAGTACTTC. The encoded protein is CASSLPSGYQETQYF.

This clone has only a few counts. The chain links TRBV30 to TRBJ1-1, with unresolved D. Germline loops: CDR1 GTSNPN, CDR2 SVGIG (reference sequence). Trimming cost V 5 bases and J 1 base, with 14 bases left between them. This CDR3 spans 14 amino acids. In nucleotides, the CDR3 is TGTGCCTGGTCCCGCCCGTACGGGAACACTGAAGCTTTCTTT. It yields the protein CAWSRPYGNTEAFF.